The present TCR beta chain was sequenced within a study of long-term antiretroviral therapy in people with HIV (dated by TCRdb to between 2021 and 2024). Turning to the overall study: The earliest samples were collected about a decade before the 2015 WHO recommendation for immediate ART, when ART was typically delayed until CD4 counts fell. From some 28 adults with confirmed HIV infection, the cohort provided roughly 200 cryopreserved PBMC samples, gathered serially across a mean of approximately six years (range 1-12). Of the roughly 30 participants with HIV, approximately ten were female. This retrospective serial study examined whether starting ART and sustained HIV suppression were associated with changes in the composition and diversity of the TRB repertoire in peripheral blood. No cross-contamination during QIAcube processing was seen in test extractions of a monoclonal T-cell line run alongside 33 polyclonal samples. The study at large found these results: Inferences about post-ART repertoire changes were limited because no data were available on ART adherence, viral resistance or therapy changes. The samples span the years 2004 to 2017, and the ART regimens used at that time may not be as effective as current regimens. Compared with controls, HIV repertoires had narrower CDR3 length ranges, and the network structure pointed to an antigen-experienced repertoire that shifted only slightly toward naive after ART. A significant increase in TRB diversity was found to be associated with ART initiation, although TRB diversity was observed to remain significantly below that of transplant donor controls even after long-term ART. Since PBMC availability was limited, sequencing covered only the TCR beta chain, with no alpha chain pairing. The repertoire was dominated across all time points by expanded TRB clones identified before ART initiation, although this dominance was seen to fluctuate and to decrease in many PLHIV after ART. Because pre-ART samples had limited cell numbers, unsorted PBMC were profiled rather than sorted CD4+ and CD8+ T cells.

Note on this clone: Its target antigen remains unknown. One base away there is no much larger clone; base qualities are not given.

In the germline V gene, CDR1 corresponds to SGHDT and CDR2 to YYEEEE. Spanning cysteine to phenylalanine, the CDR3 consists of 15 amino acids. Only the CDR3 part of the read is kept: 45 bases, read in frame from the first base. Relative to germline, V is 2 bases shorter and J is 3 bases shorter, with 12 bases between their ends. The immunoSEQ hsTCRB v3.0 assay was used at survey level resolution for TRB variable region sequencing. A depth of about 40,000-55,000 T-cell genomes per sample was targeted for TRB sequencing. Pooled TRB libraries were sequenced on an Illumina MiSeq with a v3 150-cycle kit. On the study's bioinformatics: Repertoire analysis ran in R within a reproducible Nextflow workflow covering QC, data transformation and analysis. LymphoSeq2, an R package for AIRR-Seq data exploration, was used to implement custom analyses. After excluding a handful of samples that yielded fewer than 5000 total TRB sequences, fewer than 200 HIV repertoires remained for analysis. Among the approximately 180 retained HIV repertoires, 59 were collected before ART initiation and approximately 130 were collected after ART initiation. Repertoires were downsampled to 5000 TRB nucleotide sequences, and summary statistics were averaged over 100 downsampling iterations. Only TRB sequences with CDR3 regions of at least seven amino acids were retained for analysis. Diversity was measured with a Shannon entropy-derived clonality score and the Gini coefficient. In repertoire networks, the top 5000 CDR3 amino acid sequences were linked whenever an edit distance of one separated two sequences. Antigen specificity groups and MHC restriction were predicted for TRB CDR3 amino acid sequences with GLIPH2. To flag known CMV, EBV, HIV or tissue antigen associations, CDR3 amino acid sequences were matched against VDJdb and McPAS-TCR. Pre-ART, post-ART and control groups were compared with Wilcoxon signed-rank tests and Holm-Bonferroni correction. In its TCRdb copy, this immuneACCESS table keeps in-frame sequences only and misses some clones. Where compared with another copy, unresolved V genes explain less than half of these, and the others have no known cause. That table is the source of V, J and clone size, and D and trimming were worked out from the DNA. A total of fewer than 20,000 clones appear in this sample, 70% to 90% of them only once. Around 5.3% of the sample lies in the top ten.

Participants were included only if at least one PBMC sample before ART initiation and at least two post-ART samples were available. All participants with HIV were treated in the United States of America. Before DNA extraction, cryopreserved samples containing roughly 0.9-10 million PBMC were thawed and washed. At the time of the earliest PBMC sample for each participant with HIV, ages ranged from about 20 to 54 years. Per participant, PBMC samples came from 1-4 timepoints prior to ART initiation and 2-8 timepoints following ART initiation, for a median of 7 samples. Serial HIV viral load, CD4+ T-cell count, ART history and demographic data were obtained for every participant. Genomic DNA was extracted from unsorted PBMC with a Qiagen kit on a QIAcube, processed in batches of 12 samples.

The rearranged chain carries TRBV5-6 and TRBJ1-5, with the identity of the D gene unclear. The sequences come from unsorted PBMCs, collected 0.5 years after starting antiretroviral therapy. This receptor was identified in a middle-aged woman with HIV. This receptor has the CDR3 CASSFQAAYNQPQHF. DNA sequence: TGTGCCAGCAGCTTCCAGGCGGCCTACAATCAGCCCCAGCATTTT.